What follows are 2 T cell receptor beta chains derived from one specimen sequenced in a study of spatial heterogeneity in lung cancer. Study-level results: Counts of expanded alpha and beta TCRs within tumors tracked the tumor nonsynonymous mutation count.

As to time point: sample taken at primary tumor resection. TCRdb re-called the 5' RACE reads through MiXCR, storing one row per CDR3 protein. The sample lists over 10,000 distinct CDR3 sequences, about 5% occurring once. Their specific antigens are unknown. The sample in question was lung tumor tissue, obtained at surgery. These receptors were taken from a male donor with early-stage non-small cell lung cancer.

Ten or more counts support this clonotype. This chain uses TRBV4-1 with TRBJ2-3; no clear D gene. This CDR3 spans 11 amino acids. V was shortened by 8 bases and J by 4 bases, with 7 bases between the two germline ends. Germline lookup yields CDR1 MGHRA and CDR2 YSYEKL. The CDR3, as DNA: TGCGCCAGCCCTAGGGCAGATACGCAGTATTTT. Its protein is CASPRADTQYF.

This chain links TRBV11-3 with TRBJ2-2; D assignment may be TRBD1 or TRBD2 (6 bases each). Germline V gives CDR1 SGHNT, CDR2 YENEEA. V gave up 7 bases and J gave up 6 bases, with 12 bases separating them. The CDR3 totals 13 residues. The CDR3 bases are TGTGCCAGCACTATTCGGGGGCCCGGGGAGCTGTTTTTT. Protein: CASTIRGPGELFF. Drawing the rest from reference TRBV11-3 and TRBJ2-2, the complete variable domain is EAGVVQSPRYKIIEKKQPVAFWCNPISGHNTLYWYLQNLGQGPELLIRYENEEAVDDSQLPKDRFSAERLKGVDSTLKIQPAELGDSAVYLCASTIRGPGELFFGEGSRLTVL.